This entry concerns a single TCR beta chain. Its antigen remains undetermined. Nothing much larger sits one base from this clone, and base qualities are not available. After removal of 4 bases from V and 5 bases from J, the junction retains 6 bases not matched to a gene. CDR1 and CDR2 were assigned from the germline V gene as SGHRS and YFSETQ. The CDR3, cysteine through phenylalanine, is 16 amino acids long. Only the CDR3 part of the read is kept: 48 bases, read in frame from the first base. These data belong to a study of radiation and T cells in renal cell carcinoma (dated by TCRdb to 2019 to 2021). Regarding the research as a whole: Samples were obtained from a clinical trial, in which 15 Gy stereotactic body radiation therapy was delivered to primary renal cell carcinomas and nephrectomy was performed 4 weeks later. A total of 50 to 55 samples underwent TCR beta sequencing, made up of some 26 tumors and roughly 27 peripheral blood samples. Across all 50 or so samples, roughly 3,700,000 unique CDR3 nucleotide sequences encoding 2,658,974 unique CDR3 amino acid sequences were identified.

Sample time point, as interpreted from the label and publication: blood 2 weeks post-SBRT. In the paper's terms, the treatment or condition label means: 15 Gy SBRT to primary tumor, nephrectomy 4 weeks later. Serial peripheral blood from radiation-treated patients was sampled at baseline, 2 weeks and 4 weeks after SBRT to track tumor-enriched clonotypes. All patients had renal cell carcinoma with clear cell pathology. Genomic DNA for TCR sequencing was prepared using the QIAamp DNA Blood Mini Kit (Qiagen). The analyses included only samples that passed all quality control checks. Following the manufacturer's recommendations, the immunoSEQ kit was used to generate TCR beta libraries from genomic DNA. To prepare the libraries, a first multiplex PCR with proprietary primers was run, followed by a second PCR that added unique barcodes, and a bead cleanup was done after each round. A positive control reaction and a negative control reaction, both provided in the kit, were run with every batch of samples. The final libraries underwent checking on an Agilent 4200 TapeStation D1000 ScreenTape, volumetric pooling, and quantification by qPCR. Sequencing was performed on an Illumina NextSeq500 using a MidOutput 150-cycle cartridge, with 156 Read1 cycles, 15 Index1 cycles, and the kit custom primers. The pooled library was loaded at approximately 0.95 pM with a roughly 22% PhiX control spike-in. In the authors' own workflow: The vendor-processed data were analyzed in R, and a clonotype was defined as all T cells that share the same CDR3 nucleotide sequence. For clone abundance analyses, frequencies were normalized to the 10,000 most abundant clones per sample. Before analysis, public T cell clones were removed, and these numbered fewer than six per sample on average. An abundance difference of at least 32-fold between compartments was the criterion for calling clonotypes tumor-enriched or baseline blood-enriched. Clonotypes expanded or contracted between blood time points were identified with a beta-binomial differential abundance model. Tumor-blood repertoire similarity was measured with the Baroni-Urbani and Buser coefficient, and groups were compared using two-tailed Wilcoxon tests in R. Sourced from immuneACCESS, this table was stored by TCRdb with only in-frame sequences that have V and J called. A share of the clones is absent; for the studies checked, an unresolved V gene accounts for under half, and the remainder has no known explanation. Clonal size and the V and J genes are those of that table, whereas D and trimming came from the DNA. For this sample there are tens of thousands of clones; 80% appear just once. About 30% of the sample belongs to the ten largest clones.

On the study overall, not on this receptor specifically: Top tumor clonotypes rose in blood from baseline to 2 weeks post-radiation, then contracted by 4 weeks, suggesting transient expansion of tumor-resident clones. With a single-armed trial design, the study had no way to address how radiation dose or scheduling affects the TCR repertoire. Tracking of blood repertoire dynamics stopped at about 4 weeks after treatment, with no follow-up past that point. Because pretreatment tumor biopsies were not available, the baseline intratumoral presence of clonotypes could not be determined.

This clonotype was obtained from a woman in her 70s with renal cell carcinoma. This material consisted of blood, taken from a patient whose treatment included radiotherapy and nephrectomy. Here the chain combines TRBV5-1 and TRBJ2-3; TRBD2 lines up with 14 middle nucleotides. The encoded CDR3 is CASSPGLAGAIDTQYF. The nucleotide sequence is TGCGCCAGCAGCCCGGGACTAGCGGGAGCTATAGATACGCAGTATTTT.